Included here is one TCR beta chain sequence, with context. The repertoire was sequenced with immunoSEQ multiplex PCR; TCRdb's copy has only in-frame clones and lacks some. The repertoire holds about 140,000 clones, with 75% to 90% as singletons. With 5 bases clipped from V and 6 bases from J, the junction kept 8 bases outside the gene matches. Germline loops: CDR1 MNHEY, CDR2 SVGAGI. This CDR3 is built from 14 residues. The data belong to a study of T cell responses to AZD1222 COVID-19 vaccine. Study-wide context: Recipients boosted at about 4 weeks or about 12 weeks are pooled.

This specimen consisted of peripheral blood, obtained on day 0 of AZD1222 vaccination. The rearrangement joins TRBV6-5 to TRBJ1-2, with 8 bases lining up with TRBD1. The source of this sequence is an adult in good health. The CDR3 DNA reads TGTGCCAGCAGTCCTCCGGGACAGGTTAATGGCTACACCTTC. Translating it yields CASSPPGQVNGYTF.